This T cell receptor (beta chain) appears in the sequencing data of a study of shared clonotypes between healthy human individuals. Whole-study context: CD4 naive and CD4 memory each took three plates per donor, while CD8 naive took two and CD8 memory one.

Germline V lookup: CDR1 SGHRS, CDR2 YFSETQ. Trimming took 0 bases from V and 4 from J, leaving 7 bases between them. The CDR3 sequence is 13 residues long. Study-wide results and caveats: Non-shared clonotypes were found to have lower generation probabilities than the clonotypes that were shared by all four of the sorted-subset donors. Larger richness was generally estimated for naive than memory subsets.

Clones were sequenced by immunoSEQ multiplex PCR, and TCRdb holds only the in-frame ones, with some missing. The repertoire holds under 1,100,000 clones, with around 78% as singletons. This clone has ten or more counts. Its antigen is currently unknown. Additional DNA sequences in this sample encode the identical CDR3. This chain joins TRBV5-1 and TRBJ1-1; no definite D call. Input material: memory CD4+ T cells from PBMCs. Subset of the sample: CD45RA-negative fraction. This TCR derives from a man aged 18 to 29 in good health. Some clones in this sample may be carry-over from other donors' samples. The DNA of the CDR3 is TGCGCCAGCAGCTTGGAGGAAGGCACTGAAGCTTTCTTT. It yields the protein CASSLEEGTEAFF.